The T cell receptor (beta chain) under discussion was sequenced for a study of blood T cell repertoires in COVID-19. This CDR3 has 16 residues. In germline, CDR1 is SEHNR, CDR2 FQNEAQ (reference sequence). Trimming removed 5 bases from V and 3 bases from J, with 19 bases in between. Assay used: immunoSEQ multiplex PCR; TCRdb lists only in-frame clones, some missing. The sample shows under 250,000 clones, around 90% of them seen only once. The chain recombines TRBV7-9 with TRBJ2-5; D is uncertain. This TCR was sampled from a man younger than 45 with acute or convalescent COVID-19. Sequenced: peripheral blood. The CDR3 DNA follows: TGTGCCAGCAGCCGAGGCGGTGTGGCCAGAGAAGAGACCCAGTACTTC. Translating it yields CASSRGGVAREETQYF.